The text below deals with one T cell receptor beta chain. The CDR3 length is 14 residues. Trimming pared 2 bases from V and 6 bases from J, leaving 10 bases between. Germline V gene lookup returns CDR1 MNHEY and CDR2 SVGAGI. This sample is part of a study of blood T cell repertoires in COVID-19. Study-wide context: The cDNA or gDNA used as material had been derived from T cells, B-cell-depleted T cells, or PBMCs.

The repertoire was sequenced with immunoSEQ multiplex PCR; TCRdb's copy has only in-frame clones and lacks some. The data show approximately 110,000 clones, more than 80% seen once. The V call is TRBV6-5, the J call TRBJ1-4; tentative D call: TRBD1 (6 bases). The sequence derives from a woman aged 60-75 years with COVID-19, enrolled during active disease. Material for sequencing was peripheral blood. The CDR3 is CASSYQQGDEKLFF. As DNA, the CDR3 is TGTGCCAGCAGTTACCAACAGGGAGATGAAAAACTGTTTTTT.